This T cell receptor beta chain was sequenced during a study of control samples from healthy donors and cancer patients. TCRdb's table, derived via immunoSEQ multiplex PCR, lists solely in-frame clones and lacks some. This sample has about 130,000 clones, with about 88% found just once. This clone was counted between two and nine times. Trimming shortened V by 0 bases and J by 6 bases, and 14 bases separated the two germline ends. Germline CDR1 reads LGHNA; CDR2 reads YNFKEQ. The CDR3 length is 15 residues. This rearrangement joins TRBV4-2 to TRBJ1-2; possible D gene TRBD1, 5 bases. This clonotype was obtained from a man aged 50 to 60 in good health. The sequencing sample was made of blood. CDR3 amino acids: CASSQDQVQVNGYTF. CDR3 DNA sequence: TGTGCCAGCAGCCAAGATCAGGTACAGGTGAATGGCTACACCTTC.